This T cell receptor beta chain comes out of a study of breast tumors, draining lymph nodes, adjacent tissues (dated by TCRdb to the mid-2010s). Turning to the overall study: TCR beta repertoires were compared across tumor, adjacent nontumor tissue and axillary lymph nodes obtained from breast cancer patients. The study was designed to assess the relationships and possible T-cell exchange between tumor, surrounding tissue and draining lymph node repertoires in human breast cancer. The paper as a whole reports these results and caveats: Tumor and nontumor tissue repertoires were significantly more similar in luminal-like than in basal-like breast cancer. Tumor T-cell repertoires showed less diversity than lymph node repertoires and more diversity than nontumor tissue repertoires, and tumor T-cell repertoires showed preferential V and J gene usage. A scenario in which most tumor T cells derive from the lymph node and then expand within tumor tissue was judged to be consistent with the data. Rather than being directly demonstrated, the conclusion that tumor T cells originate in lymph nodes was presented as consistent with a hypothesis.

This sample was sequenced with an Illumina HiSeq 2000. Multiplex PCR amplification was used to build the TCR beta chain libraries. The amplified TCR beta chain products were analyzed by high-throughput sequencing. TCRdb itself trimmed the public reads at Q25 with fastp, ran MiXCR and retained productive beta chains. Entries are consolidated by CDR3 protein sequence, retaining the most common genes and DNA. For this sample there are about 31,000 distinct CDR3 sequences; about 60% appear just once. The ten largest clones add up to more than 15% of the sample. For this clonotype: The antigen this receptor binds is unknown. Base-call qualities are not available, and no considerably larger clone is one nucleotide away.

Its CDR3 holds 14 amino acids, cysteine through phenylalanine. Only CDR3 DNA remains: 42 bases, in frame from the first base. The germline V gene (reference sequence) gives CDR1 as LNHDA and CDR2 as SQIVND. Between the V and J ends, shortened by 6 bases and 1 base respectively, the junction contains 13 bases. The specimen was breast tumor tissue. The chain is encoded by TRBV19 joined to TRBJ2-7; the D gene is unclear. The TCR sequence derives from a female donor with breast cancer. Some clones in this sample may be carry-over from other donors' samples. This receptor carries the CDR3 CASRQSQNSYEQYF. The DNA sequence is as follows: TGTGCCAGTAGACAATCACAAAATTCCTACGAGCAGTACTTC.